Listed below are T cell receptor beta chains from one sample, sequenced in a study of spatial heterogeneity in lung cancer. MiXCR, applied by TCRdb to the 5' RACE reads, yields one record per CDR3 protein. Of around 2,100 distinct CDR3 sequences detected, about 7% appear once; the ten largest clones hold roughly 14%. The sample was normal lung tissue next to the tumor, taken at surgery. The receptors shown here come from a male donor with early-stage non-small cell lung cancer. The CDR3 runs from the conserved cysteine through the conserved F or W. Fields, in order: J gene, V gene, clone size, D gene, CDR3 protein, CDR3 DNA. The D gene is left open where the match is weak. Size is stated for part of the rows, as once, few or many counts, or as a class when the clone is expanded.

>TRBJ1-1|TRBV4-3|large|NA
CASSQTGNTEAFF
TGCGCCAGCAGCCAAACAGGGAACACTGAAGCTTTCTTT
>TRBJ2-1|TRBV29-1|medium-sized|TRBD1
CSVEDSGTGDPNEQFF
TGCAGCGTTGAAGATTCGGGGACAGGGGACCCCAATGAGCAGTTCTTC
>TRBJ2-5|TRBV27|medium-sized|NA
CASSPRAIQETQYF
TGTGCCAGCAGTCCGCGGGCCATCCAAGAGACCCAGTACTTC
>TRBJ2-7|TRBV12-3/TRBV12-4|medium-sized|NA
CASSLEGSYEQYF
TGTGCCAGCAGTTTAGAGGGATCCTACGAGCAGTACTTC
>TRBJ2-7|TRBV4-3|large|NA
CASSQDQGYEQYF
TGCGCCAGCAGCCAAGATCAGGGTTACGAGCAGTACTTC
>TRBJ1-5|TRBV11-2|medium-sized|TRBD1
CASSPGQHNQPQHF
TGTGCCAGCAGCCCGGGACAGCACAATCAGCCCCAGCATTTT
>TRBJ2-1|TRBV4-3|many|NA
CASSQEGGGRYNEQFF
TGCGCCAGCAGCCAAGAAGGTGGGGGAAGGTACAATGAGCAGTTCTTC
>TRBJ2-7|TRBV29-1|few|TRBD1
CSVKTGFRNEQYF
TGCAGCGTTAAGACAGGGTTTCGGAACGAGCAGTACTTC
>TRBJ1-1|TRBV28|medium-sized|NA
CASRAGLMNTEAFF
TGTGCCAGCAGGGCGGGACTGATGAACACTGAAGCTTTCTTT
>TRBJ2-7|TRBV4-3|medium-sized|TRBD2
CASSQGTSGRYEQYF
TGCGCCAGCAGCCAAGGGACTAGCGGGAGGTACGAGCAGTACTTC
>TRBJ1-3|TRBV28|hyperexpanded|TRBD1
CASLRTGAGRNTIYF
TGTGCCAGCCTCAGAACAGGGGCGGGAAGAAACACCATATATTTT
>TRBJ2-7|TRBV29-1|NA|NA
CSVGEDEQYF
TGCAGCGTTGGGGAGGACGAGCAGTACTTC
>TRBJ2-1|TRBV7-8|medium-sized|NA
CASSPQGYSYNEQFF
TGTGCCAGCAGCCCCCAGGGGTACTCCTACAATGAGCAGTTCTTC
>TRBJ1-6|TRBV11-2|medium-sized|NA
CASSLGRHSPLHF
TGTGCCAGCAGCTTAGGGAGGCATTCACCCCTCCACTTT
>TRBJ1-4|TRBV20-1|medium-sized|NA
CSVQDRGATNEKLFF
TGCAGTGTTCAGGACAGAGGGGCAACTAATGAAAAACTGTTTTTT
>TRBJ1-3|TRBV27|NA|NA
CASSLTSVSENTIYF
TGTGCCAGCAGTCTCACATCGGTTTCTGAAAACACCATATATTTT
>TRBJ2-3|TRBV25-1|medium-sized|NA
CASSDGTITGPTDTQYF
TGTGCCAGCAGCGACGGGACAATCACCGGCCCCACAGATACGCAGTATTTT
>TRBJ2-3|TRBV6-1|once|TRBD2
CASSEGLAGPGGTDTQYF
TGTGCCAGCAGTGAAGGTCTAGCGGGTCCGGGAGGCACAGATACGCAGTATTTT
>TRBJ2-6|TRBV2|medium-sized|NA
CASRFSTGANVLTF
TGTGCCAGCAGGTTCTCAACTGGGGCCAACGTCCTGACTTTC
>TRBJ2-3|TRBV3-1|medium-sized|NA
CASSQFTSTDTQYF
TGTGCCAGCAGCCAATTCACCAGCACAGATACGCAGTATTTT
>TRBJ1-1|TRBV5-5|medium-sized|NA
CASNQDLNTEAFF
TGTGCCAGCAACCAGGATTTGAACACTGAAGCTTTCTTT
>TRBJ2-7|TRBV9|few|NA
CASSSQVGSSEQYF
TGTGCCAGCAGCTCCCAGGTCGGGTCAAGCGAGCAGTACTTC
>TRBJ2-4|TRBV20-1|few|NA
CSAVPENGNIQYF
TGCAGTGCTGTCCCTGAGAATGGGAACATTCAGTACTTC
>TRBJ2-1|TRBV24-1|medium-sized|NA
CATSDLTNGRQFF
TGTGCCACCAGTGATTTAACTAATGGGCGGCAGTTCTTC
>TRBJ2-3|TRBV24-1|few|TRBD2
CATSGGLAKNTDTQYF
TGTGCCACCAGCGGGGGACTAGCGAAAAACACAGATACGCAGTATTTT
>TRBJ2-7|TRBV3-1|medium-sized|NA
CASSLHYEQYF
TGTGCCAGCAGCCTACACTACGAGCAGTACTTC
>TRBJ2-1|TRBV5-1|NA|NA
CASSLAASAYNEQFF
TGCGCCAGCAGCTTGGCGGCTAGCGCGTACAATGAGCAGTTCTTC
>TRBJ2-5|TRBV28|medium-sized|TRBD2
CASSHLGGTSGGPQETQYF
TGTGCCAGCAGCCATTTAGGCGGGACTAGCGGGGGTCCACAAGAGACCCAGTACTTC
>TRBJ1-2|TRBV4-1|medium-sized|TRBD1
CASSQFGTGANYGYTF
TGCGCCAGCAGCCAATTTGGGACAGGGGCGAACTATGGCTACACCTTC
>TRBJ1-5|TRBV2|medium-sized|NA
CASTQQGLHQPQHF
TGTGCCAGCACCCAGCAGGGTTTACATCAGCCCCAGCATTTT
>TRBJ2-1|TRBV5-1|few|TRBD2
CASSFGGRDYNEQFF
TGCGCCAGCAGCTTCGGCGGGAGGGATTACAATGAGCAGTTCTTC
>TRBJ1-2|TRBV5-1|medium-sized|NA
CASSLEWQYGYTF
TGCGCCAGCAGCTTGGAATGGCAGTATGGCTACACCTTC
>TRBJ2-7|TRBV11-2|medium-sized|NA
CASSLLLGAYEQYF
TGTGCCAGCAGCTTACTACTAGGAGCCTACGAGCAGTACTTC